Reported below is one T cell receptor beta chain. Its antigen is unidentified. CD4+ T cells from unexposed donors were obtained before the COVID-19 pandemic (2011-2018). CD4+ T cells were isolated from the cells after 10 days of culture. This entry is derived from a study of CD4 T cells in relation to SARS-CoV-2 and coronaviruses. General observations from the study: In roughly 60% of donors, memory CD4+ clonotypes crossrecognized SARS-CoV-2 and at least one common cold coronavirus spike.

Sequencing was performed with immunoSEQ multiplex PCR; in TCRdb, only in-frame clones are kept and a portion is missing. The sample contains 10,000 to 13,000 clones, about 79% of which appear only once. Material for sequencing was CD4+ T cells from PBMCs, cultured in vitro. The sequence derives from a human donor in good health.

CDR3 nucleotides: TGTGCCAGCAGTTACGTCAGGGGAGGCGAGCAGTACTTC. Protein product: CASSYVRGGEQYF. The gene calls are TRBV6-6 and TRBJ2-7; either TRBD1 or TRBD2 may fit D (6 bases each). Germline values: CDR1 MNHNY, CDR2 SVGAGI (reference sequence). The CDR3 length is 13 residues. The V gene lost 2 bases and the J gene lost 6 bases, with 11 bases spanning the gap.